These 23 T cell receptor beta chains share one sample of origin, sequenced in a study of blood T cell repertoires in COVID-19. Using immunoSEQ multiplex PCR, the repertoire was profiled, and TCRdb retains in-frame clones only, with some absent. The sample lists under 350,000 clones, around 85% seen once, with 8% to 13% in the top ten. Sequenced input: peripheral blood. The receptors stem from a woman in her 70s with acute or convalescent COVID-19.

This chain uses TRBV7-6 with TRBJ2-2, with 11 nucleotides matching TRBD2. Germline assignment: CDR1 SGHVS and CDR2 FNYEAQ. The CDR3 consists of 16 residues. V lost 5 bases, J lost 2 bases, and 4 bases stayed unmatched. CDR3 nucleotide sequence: TGTGCCAGCAGCCCCACTAGCGGGGGTAACACCGGGGAGCTGTTTTTT. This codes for CASSPTSGGNTGELFF.

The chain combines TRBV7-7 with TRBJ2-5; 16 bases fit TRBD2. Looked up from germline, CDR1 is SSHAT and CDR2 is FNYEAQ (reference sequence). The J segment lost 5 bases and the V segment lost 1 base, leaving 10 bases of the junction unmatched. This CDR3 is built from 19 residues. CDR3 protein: CASSLGSGTSGGGSETQYF. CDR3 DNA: TGTGCCAGCAGCTTAGGCTCCGGGACTAGCGGGGGGGGATCGGAGACCCAGTACTTC.

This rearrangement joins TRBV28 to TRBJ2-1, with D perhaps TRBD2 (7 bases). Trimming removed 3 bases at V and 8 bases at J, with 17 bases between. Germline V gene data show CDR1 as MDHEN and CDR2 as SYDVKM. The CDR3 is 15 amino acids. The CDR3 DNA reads TGTGCCAGCAGTTTGGGGGGGGCGTTTGCCCATGAGCAGTTCTTC. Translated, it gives CASSLGGAFAHEQFF.

CDR3 coding DNA: TGTGCCAGCAGCCAGGGACAGTGGATTGAAAAACTGTTTTTT. The encoded protein is CASSQGQWIEKLFF. The chain uses TRBV7-9 and TRBJ1-4; 7 bases match TRBD1. The CDR3 has 14 amino acids. J was trimmed by 7 bases and V by 5 bases; bases with no gene match: 7. The germline CDR1 and CDR2 sequences are SEHNR and FQNEAQ (reference sequence).

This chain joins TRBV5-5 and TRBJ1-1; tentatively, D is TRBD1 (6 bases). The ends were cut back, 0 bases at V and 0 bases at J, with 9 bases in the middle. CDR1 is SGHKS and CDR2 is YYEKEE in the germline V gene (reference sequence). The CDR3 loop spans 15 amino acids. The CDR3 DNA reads TGTGCCAGCAGCTTGGGCCCAGGGGTGAACACTGAAGCTTTCTTT. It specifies CASSLGPGVNTEAFF. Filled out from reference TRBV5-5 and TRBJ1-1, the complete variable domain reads DAGVTQSPTHLIKTRGQQVTLRCSPISGHKSVSWYQQVLGQGPQFIFQYYEKEERGRGNFPDRFSARQFPNYSSELNVNALLLGDSALYLCASSLGPGVNTEAFFGQGTRLTVV.

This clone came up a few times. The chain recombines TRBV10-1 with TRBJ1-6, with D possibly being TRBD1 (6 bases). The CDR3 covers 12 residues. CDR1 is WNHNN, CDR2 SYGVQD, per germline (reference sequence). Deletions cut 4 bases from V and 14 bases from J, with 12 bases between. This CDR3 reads CASSAPSGALHF. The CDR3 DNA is TGCGCCAGCAGTGCGCCATCAGGGGCCCTCCACTTT.

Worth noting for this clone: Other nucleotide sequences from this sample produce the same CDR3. CDR3 sequence reads: CAISVTGEYEQYF. The DNA of the CDR3 is TGTGCCATCAGCGTTACAGGGGAATACGAGCAGTACTTC. V is TRBV10-3 and J is TRBJ2-7, with 7 bases aligning to TRBD1. CDR3 size: 13 residues. Germline V gene sequence: CDR1 ENHRY, CDR2 SYGVKD. Unmatched junction bases numbered 6, after V lost 6 bases and J lost 4 bases.

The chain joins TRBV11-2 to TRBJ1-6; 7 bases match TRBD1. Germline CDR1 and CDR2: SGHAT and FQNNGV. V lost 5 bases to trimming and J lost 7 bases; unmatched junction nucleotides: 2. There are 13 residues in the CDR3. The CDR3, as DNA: TGTGCCAGCAGCGGGACAGACAATTCACCCCTCCACTTT. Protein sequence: CASSGTDNSPLHF.

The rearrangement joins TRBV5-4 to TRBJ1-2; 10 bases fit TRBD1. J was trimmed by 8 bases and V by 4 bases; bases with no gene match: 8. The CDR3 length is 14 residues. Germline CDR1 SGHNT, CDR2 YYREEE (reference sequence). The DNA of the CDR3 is TGTGCCAGCAGCGTGACAGGGGGCGGTCGGGGCTACACCTTC. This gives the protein CASSVTGGGRGYTF.

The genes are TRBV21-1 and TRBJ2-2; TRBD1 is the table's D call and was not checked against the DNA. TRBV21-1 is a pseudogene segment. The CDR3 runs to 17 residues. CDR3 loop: CASSKGSRNRTNGELFF. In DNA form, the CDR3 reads TGTGCCAGCAGCAAAGGTAGCCGGAACAGGACGAACGGGGAGCTGTTTTTT.

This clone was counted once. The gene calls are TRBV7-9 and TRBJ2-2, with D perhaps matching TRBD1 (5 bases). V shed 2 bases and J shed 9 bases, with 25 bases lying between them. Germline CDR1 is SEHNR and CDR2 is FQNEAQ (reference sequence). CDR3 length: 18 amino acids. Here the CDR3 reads CASSLMERQGKVSRELFF. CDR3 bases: TGTGCCAGCAGCTTAATGGAAAGGCAGGGTAAAGTTTCCCGGGAGCTGTTTTTT.

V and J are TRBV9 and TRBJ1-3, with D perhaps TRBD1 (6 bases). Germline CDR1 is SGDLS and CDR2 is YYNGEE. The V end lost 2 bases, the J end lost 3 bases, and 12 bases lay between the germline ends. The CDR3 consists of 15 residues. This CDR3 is CASSVGTTYGNTIYF. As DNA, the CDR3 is TGTGCCAGCAGCGTCGGGACAACTTATGGAAACACCATATATTTT.

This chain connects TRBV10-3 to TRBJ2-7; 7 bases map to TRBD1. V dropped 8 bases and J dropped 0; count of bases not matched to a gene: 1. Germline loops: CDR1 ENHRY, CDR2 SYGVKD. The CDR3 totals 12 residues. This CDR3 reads CAIRDSSYEQYF. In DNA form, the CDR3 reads TGTGCCATCCGGGACAGCTCCTACGAGCAGTACTTC.

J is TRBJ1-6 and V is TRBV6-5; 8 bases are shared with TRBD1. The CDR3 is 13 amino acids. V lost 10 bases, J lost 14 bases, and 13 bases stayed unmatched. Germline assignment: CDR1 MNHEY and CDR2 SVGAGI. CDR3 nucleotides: TGTGCCACCCTGGGGACAGGTTCTAGGACCCTCCACTTT. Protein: CATLGTGSRTLHF.

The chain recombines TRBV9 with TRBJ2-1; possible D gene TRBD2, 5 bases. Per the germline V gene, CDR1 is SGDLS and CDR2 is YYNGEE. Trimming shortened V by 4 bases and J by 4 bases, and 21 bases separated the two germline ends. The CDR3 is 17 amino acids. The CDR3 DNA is TGTGCCAGCAGCCCAGAGGAACGGGGAATTTATTACAATGAGCAGTTCTTC. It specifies CASSPEERGIYYNEQFF.

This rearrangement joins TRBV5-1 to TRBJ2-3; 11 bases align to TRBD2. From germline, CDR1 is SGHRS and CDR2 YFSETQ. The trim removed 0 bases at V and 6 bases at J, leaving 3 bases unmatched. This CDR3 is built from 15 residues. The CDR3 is CASSLDSGGEDTQYF. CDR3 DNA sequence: TGCGCCAGCAGCTTGGATAGCGGGGGGGAGGATACGCAGTATTTT.

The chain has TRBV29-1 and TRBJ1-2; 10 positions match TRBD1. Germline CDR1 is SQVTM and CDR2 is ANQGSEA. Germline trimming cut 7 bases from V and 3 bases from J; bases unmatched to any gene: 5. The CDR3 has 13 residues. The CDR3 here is CSARTGGDYGYTF. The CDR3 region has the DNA TGCAGCGCCAGGACAGGGGGTGACTATGGCTACACCTTC. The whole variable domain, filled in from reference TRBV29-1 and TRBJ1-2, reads SAVISQKPSRDICQRGTSLTIQCQVDSQVTMMFWYRQQPGQSLTLIATANQGSEATYESGFVIDKFPISRPNLTFSTLTVSNMSPEDSSIYLCSARTGGDYGYTFGSGTRLTVV.

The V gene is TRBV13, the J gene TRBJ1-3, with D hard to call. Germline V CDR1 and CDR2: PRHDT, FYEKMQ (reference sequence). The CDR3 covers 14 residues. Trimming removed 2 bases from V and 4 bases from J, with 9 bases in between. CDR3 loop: CASSLPSTGNTIYF. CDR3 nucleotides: TGTGCCAGCAGCTTACCGTCTACCGGAAACACCATATATTTT.

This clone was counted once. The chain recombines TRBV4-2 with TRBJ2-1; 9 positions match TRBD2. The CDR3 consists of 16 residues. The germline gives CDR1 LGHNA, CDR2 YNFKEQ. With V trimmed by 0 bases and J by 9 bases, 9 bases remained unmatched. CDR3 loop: CASSQDRVAGVGEQFF. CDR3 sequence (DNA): TGTGCCAGCAGCCAAGATCGAGTAGCGGGGGTGGGTGAGCAGTTCTTC.

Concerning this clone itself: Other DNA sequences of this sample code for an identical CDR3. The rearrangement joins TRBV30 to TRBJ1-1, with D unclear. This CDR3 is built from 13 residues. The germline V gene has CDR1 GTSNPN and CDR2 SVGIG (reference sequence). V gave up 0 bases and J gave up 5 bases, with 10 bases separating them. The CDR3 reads CAWSVRGGTEAFF. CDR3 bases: TGTGCCTGGAGTGTACGGGGTGGGACTGAAGCTTTCTTT.

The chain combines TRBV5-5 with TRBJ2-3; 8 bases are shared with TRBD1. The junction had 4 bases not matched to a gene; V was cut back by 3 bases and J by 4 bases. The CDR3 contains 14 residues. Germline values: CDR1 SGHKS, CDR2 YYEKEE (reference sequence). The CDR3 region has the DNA TGTGCCAGCAGCTCCGGACAGGGTGCAGATACGCAGTATTTT. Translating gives CASSSGQGADTQYF.

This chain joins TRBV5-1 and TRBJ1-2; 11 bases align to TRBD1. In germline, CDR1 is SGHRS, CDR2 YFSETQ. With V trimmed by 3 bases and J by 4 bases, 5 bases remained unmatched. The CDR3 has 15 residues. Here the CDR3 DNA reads TGCGCCAGCAGCTCGACCGGGACAGGGGGCTATGGCTACACCTTC. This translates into CASSSTGTGGYGYTF.

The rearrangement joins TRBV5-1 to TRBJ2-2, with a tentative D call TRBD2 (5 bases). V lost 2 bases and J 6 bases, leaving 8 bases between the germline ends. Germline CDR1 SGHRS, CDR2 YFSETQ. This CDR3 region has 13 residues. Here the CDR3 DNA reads TGCGCCAGCAGCTTCTACGGGGCCGGGGAGCTGTTTTTT. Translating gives CASSFYGAGELFF.